What follows is one T cell receptor beta chain and its context. Its binding antigen is unknown. Qualities for individual bases were not recorded, and no much larger clone is one base off. This record comes from a study of control samples from healthy donors and cancer patients (dated by TCRdb to 2019 to 2021). V loses 2 bases, J loses 0 bases, and the germline ends lie 16 bases apart. Including the terminal cysteine and phenylalanine, the CDR3 comprises 17 residues. Just the 51-base CDR3 DNA is kept, in frame starting at base 1. CDR1 and CDR2 are read off the germline V gene (reference sequence) as SEHNR and FQNEAQ. The library was prepared using the immunoSEQ multiplex PCR assay. In TCRdb, the immuneACCESS table is reduced to in-frame sequences with V and J assigned. These tables do not hold every clone; where another copy was compared, an unresolved V gene accounts for under half, and the others remain unexplained. The sample records approximately 120,000 clones, about 87% of which are singletons. The ten largest clonotypes hold about 2.7% of the sample.

The chain joins TRBV7-9 to TRBJ2-5; the D gene is possibly TRBD1, with 6 bases matching. The TCR originated in a man aged 60 to 69 in good health. Sequencing input: blood. DNA sequence: TGTGCCAGCAGCTTAAATTGGTTAGGGACAAACCAAGAGACCCAGTACTTC. Its protein is CASSLNWLGTNQETQYF.